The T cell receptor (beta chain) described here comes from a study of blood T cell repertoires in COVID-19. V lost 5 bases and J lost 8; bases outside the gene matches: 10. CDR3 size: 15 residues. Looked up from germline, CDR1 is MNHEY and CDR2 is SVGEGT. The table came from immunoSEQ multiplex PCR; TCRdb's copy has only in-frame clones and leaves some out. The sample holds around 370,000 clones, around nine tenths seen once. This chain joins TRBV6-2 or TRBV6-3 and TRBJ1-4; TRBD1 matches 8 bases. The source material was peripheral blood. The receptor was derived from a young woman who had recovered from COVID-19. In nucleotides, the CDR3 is TGTGCCAGCAGTCGCGGACAGGGAATCCACGAAAAACTGTTTTTT. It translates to CASSRGQGIHEKLFF.